Sequencing of this T cell receptor (beta chain) was carried out in a study of response to subunit inactivated influenza vaccine. Trimming cost V 1 base and J 4 bases, with 15 bases left between them. CDR3 length: 15 amino acids. Germline values: CDR1 SGHRS, CDR2 YFSETQ. Comments on this clonotype: Its antigen is still unknown.

MiXCR, run by TCRdb on the RT-PCR reads, gives a single entry per CDR3 protein. The table records about 310,000 distinct CDR3 sequences, 21% of them present only once. Points from the study as a whole: There was a suggestion from the authors that each seasonal influenza vaccination recruits few new T cells.

The clonotype comes from a man between 45 and 75 years old who received an inactivated influenza vaccine. Here the sequenced sample was PBMCs from blood, taken 21 months after vaccination. The chain carries TRBV5-1 and TRBJ2-7, with D perhaps matching TRBD1 (6 bases). The CDR3 DNA sequence: TGCGCCAGCAGCTTGTTTACAGGGCAAGGTTACGAGCAGTACTTC. Translated: CASSLFTGQGYEQYF.